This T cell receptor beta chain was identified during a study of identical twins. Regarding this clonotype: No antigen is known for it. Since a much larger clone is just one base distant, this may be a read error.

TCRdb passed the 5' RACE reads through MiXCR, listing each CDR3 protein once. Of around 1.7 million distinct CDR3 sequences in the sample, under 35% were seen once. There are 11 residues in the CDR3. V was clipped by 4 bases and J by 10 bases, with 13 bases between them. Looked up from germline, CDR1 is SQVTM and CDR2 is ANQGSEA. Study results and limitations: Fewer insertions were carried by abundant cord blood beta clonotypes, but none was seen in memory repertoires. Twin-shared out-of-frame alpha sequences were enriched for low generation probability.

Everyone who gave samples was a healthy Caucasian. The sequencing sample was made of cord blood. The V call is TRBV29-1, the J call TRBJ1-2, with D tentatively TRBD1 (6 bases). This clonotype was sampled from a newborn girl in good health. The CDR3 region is CSVGQGYNYTF. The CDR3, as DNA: TGCAGCGTTGGCCAGGGGTATAACTACACCTTC.